Shown below are 5 T cell receptor beta chains from a single sample sequenced in a study of vaccination effects on CD4 cells after COVID-19. Sequenced by immunoSEQ multiplex PCR; TCRdb stores in-frame clones only, minus some. The repertoire holds under 40,000 clones, with roughly 79% as singletons. For these TCRs, the target antigens are not known. Antigen-specific CD4+ T cells were first expanded with viral peptide pools by the ViraFEST assay and only then sequenced. Following an approximately ten-day culture, CD4+ T cells were purified. Participants were vaccinated with two doses of either the BNT162b2 or mRNA-1273 vaccine. The specimen comprised CD4+ T cells from PBMCs cultured with HCoV-NL63 spike peptides, sampled after COVID-19 vaccination. These receptors were obtained from a human donor who received a COVID-19 vaccine. Some clones in this sample may be carry-over from other donors' samples.

The genes are TRBV27 and TRBJ2-6; D is ambiguous. V lost 4 bases, J lost 3 bases, and 7 bases lay in between. This CDR3 is built from 14 residues. The germline CDR1 and CDR2 sequences are MNHEY and SMNVEV (reference sequence). Here the CDR3 DNA reads TGTGCCAGCAGTTCCCCCATTGGGGCCAACGTCCTGACTTTC. Residues: CASSSPIGANVLTF.

This rearrangement joins TRBV6-5 to TRBJ2-3, with D unclear. Germline V gene lookup returns CDR1 MNHEY and CDR2 SVGAGI. Trimming cost V 4 bases and J 2 bases, with 10 bases left between them. CDR3 length: 14 residues. The CDR3 sequence is CASSSLQITDTQYF. In DNA, the CDR3 is TGTGCCAGCAGTTCGCTTCAGATCACAGATACGCAGTATTTT.

The table lists this clone with a count of one. This sequence joins TRBV14 and TRBJ2-1; TRBD2 is a possible D gene (6 bases). The CDR3 sequence is 14 residues long. Germline CDR1 SGHDN, CDR2 FVKESK. V lost 3 bases and J lost 4, with 10 bases in between. The CDR3 loop is CASSQSRGYNEQFF. The CDR3 DNA reads TGTGCCAGCAGCCAGTCCCGGGGGTACAATGAGCAGTTCTTC.

In this sample, this clone turned up a few times. The V gene is TRBV9, the J gene TRBJ1-6; 8 nucleotides line up with TRBD1. The germline CDR1 and CDR2 sequences are SGDLS and YYNGEE. Trimming removed 7 bases from V and 9 bases from J; junction bases left unmatched: 9. This CDR3 has 14 amino acids. CDR3 protein: CASGPGTGRSPLHF. DNA of the CDR3: TGTGCCAGCGGCCCCGGGACAGGCCGTTCACCCCTCCACTTT. The variable domain in full, completed from reference TRBV9 and TRBJ1-6, reads DSGVTQTPKHLITATGQRVTLRCSPRSGDLSVYWYQQSLDQGLQFLIQYYNGEERAKGNILERFSAQQFPDLHSELNLSSLELGDSALYFCASGPGTGRSPLHFGNGTRLTVT.

The chain recombines TRBV5-1 with TRBJ2-5; no definite D call. Germline V CDR1 and CDR2: SGHRS, YFSETQ. The V end lost 4 bases, the J end lost 5 bases, and 6 bases lay between the germline ends. The CDR3 has 11 amino acids. The DNA of the CDR3 is TGCGCCAGCAGCAGGGTGGAGACCCAGTACTTC. It encodes CASSRVETQYF.